This TCR beta chain was identified during a study of cytomegalovirus exposure and HLA in healthy donors. About this clone: Its antigen is currently unknown.

The length of the CDR3 is 14 residues. The ends were cut back, 5 bases at V and 7 bases at J, with 15 bases in the middle. Germline V CDR1 and CDR2: SGHVS, FQNEAQ. Findings and caveats of the study: The HLA-A and HLA-B alleles of most subjects were reportedly predicted accurately from TCR beta sequences.

PCR involved 60 Vbeta and 13 Jbeta primers. TCRdb keeps only in-frame clones here, not all; method: immunoSEQ multiplex PCR. The sample has about 130,000 clones, 80% seen once; the top ten hold around 3.6%. The TCR comes from a middle-aged woman in good health and CMV-seronegative. The chain combines TRBV7-8 with TRBJ2-1; maybe TRBD2 (5 bases). Material: PBMCs. CDR3 amino acids: CASSLMSGSNEQFF. Here the CDR3 DNA reads TGTGCCAGCAGCCTAATGTCGGGGAGTAATGAGCAGTTCTTC.